This T cell receptor beta chain is drawn from a study of blood T cell repertoires in COVID-19. Study-wide background: The analysed material was cDNA or gDNA that came from T cells, B-cell-depleted T cells, or PBMCs.

The J segment lost 9 bases and the V segment lost 5 bases, leaving 14 bases of the junction unmatched. Per germline, CDR1 SGHTA and CDR2 FQGNSA. The CDR3 totals 16 residues. Original processing methods: Amplified reference gene primers provided the basis for estimating nucleated cell counts. TCRdb's table, derived via immunoSEQ multiplex PCR, lists solely in-frame clones and lacks some. Clonal size and the V and J genes are those of that table, whereas D and trimming came from the DNA. This repertoire shows some 200,000 clones, about nine tenths found once; its top ten account for almost 4.5%. The receptor comes from a man in his forties or fifties with acute or convalescent COVID-19. Sequences were obtained from peripheral blood. The chain uses TRBV7-2 and TRBJ2-1; 9 nucleotides align to TRBD2. This CDR3 is CASSQPSRGGGGEQFF. In DNA form, the CDR3 reads TGTGCCAGCAGCCAACCTTCGCGGGGGGGCGGAGGTGAGCAGTTCTTC.